The 17 T cell receptor beta chains given below trace back to one sample, sequenced in a study of blood T cell repertoires in COVID-19. Only in-frame clones appear in the TCRdb table, and some are missing; sequencing was by immunoSEQ multiplex PCR. The sample has about 97,000 clones, over 75% seen once. Sequencing was done on a sample of peripheral blood. The receptors were gathered from a human donor in a cohort sampled during active COVID-19.

The rearrangement links TRBV10-3 to TRBJ1-1; maybe TRBD1 (5 bases). The CDR3 is made up of 11 amino acids. V was shortened by 6 bases and J by 8 bases, with 10 bases between the two germline ends. CDR1 is ENHRY, CDR2 SYGVKD, per germline. CDR3 amino acids: CAISERGEAFF. The CDR3 DNA is TGTGCCATCAGCGAGCGGGGGGAAGCTTTCTTT.

The rearrangement joins TRBV5-1 to TRBJ1-4; 7 nucleotides align to TRBD1. V dropped 4 bases and J dropped 4; count of bases not matched to a gene: 7. CDR1 and CDR2 (germline): SGHRS, YFSETQ. The CDR3 is made up of 15 amino acids. CDR3 nucleotides: TGCGCCAGCAGCATAAGGGGACAGAGTAATGAAAAACTGTTTTTT. This sequence encodes CASSIRGQSNEKLFF. The full variable domain, completed using reference TRBV5-1 and TRBJ1-4, is KAGVTQTPRYLIKTRGQQVTLSCSPISGHRSVSWYQQTPGQGLQFLFEYFSETQRNKGNFPGRFSGRQFSNSRSEMNVSTLELGDSALYLCASSIRGQSNEKLFFGSGTQLSVL.

The genes are TRBV18 and TRBJ1-2; 7 bases align to TRBD1. This CDR3 is built from 13 residues. Germline V CDR1 and CDR2: KGHSH, LQKENI. V trimming: 2 bases; J trimming: 3 bases; junction bases outside the gene matches: 0. Here the CDR3 DNA reads TGTGCCAGCTCACCAGGGACAGACTATGGCTACACCTTC. Residues: CASSPGTDYGYTF.

DNA of the CDR3: TGTGCCGGACAGAGAAGGGGCGAGCAGTACTTC. This sequence encodes CAGQRRGEQYF. The chain links TRBV19 to TRBJ2-7; possible D gene TRBD1, 6 bases. Germline assignment: CDR1 LNHDA and CDR2 SQIVND (reference sequence). This CDR3 spans 11 amino acids. Trimming pared 11 bases from V and 6 bases from J, leaving 14 bases between.

The chain links TRBV6-5 to TRBJ2-1, with 10 positions matching TRBD2. The germline V gene encodes CDR1 MNHEY and CDR2 SVGAGI. J gave up 3 bases and V 9 bases, and 8 bases lay outside the gene matches. This CDR3 spans 15 amino acids. CDR3 nucleotide sequence: TGTGCCAGTTGGACTAGCGGAGGGAACTACAATGAGCAGTTCTTC. This codes for CASWTSGGNYNEQFF.

The chain recombines TRBV9 with TRBJ1-2; a weak D match, TRBD1 (5 bases). Germline CDR1 and CDR2: SGDLS and YYNGEE. The CDR3 is 15 residues long. V lost 4 bases and J 7 bases, leaving 20 bases between the germline ends. In DNA form, the CDR3 reads TGTGCCAGCAGCTTATCAGGGTCGTACGGTAGTGGCTACACCTTC. Translating it yields CASSLSGSYGSGYTF.

The gene calls are TRBV7-2 and TRBJ1-3, with D hard to call. The CDR3 sequence is 15 residues long. Germline CDR1 and CDR2: SGHTA and FQGNSA. Trimming removed 4 bases at V and 4 bases at J, with 14 bases between. The CDR3 region is CASSSSGYPGNTIYF. In nucleotides, the CDR3 is TGTGCCAGCAGCTCCTCCGGGTATCCCGGAAACACCATATATTTT.

The V and J genes are TRBV19 and TRBJ2-3; the match to TRBD2 covers 10 bases. The germline CDR1 and CDR2 sequences are LNHDA and SQIVND (reference sequence). Germline trimming cut 7 bases from V and 0 bases from J; bases unmatched to any gene: 7. The CDR3 spans 16 residues. The CDR3 DNA reads as TGTGCCAGTATTTCCACTAGCGGGGATAGCACAGATACGCAGTATTTT. This translates into CASISTSGDSTDTQYF.

The table lists this clone with a few counts. The chain carries TRBV5-1 and TRBJ2-1; 8 positions match TRBD1. J lost 1 base, V lost 4 bases, and 4 bases had no gene match. This CDR3 contains 15 residues. Germline V gene sequence: CDR1 SGHRS, CDR2 YFSETQ. The CDR3 region is CASSMTGASYNEQFF. The CDR3 DNA follows: TGCGCCAGCAGCATGACAGGGGCTTCCTACAATGAGCAGTTCTTC.

The chain employs TRBV27 and TRBJ1-1, with D unclear. The V gene's germline CDR1 is MNHEY and CDR2 SMNVEV (reference sequence). V dropped 7 bases and J dropped 0 bases, with 6 bases sitting between them. The CDR3 has 12 amino acids. The CDR3, as DNA: TGTGCCAGCAAGGAGTTGAACACTGAAGCTTTCTTT. Amino acids: CASKELNTEAFF.

In its sample, this clone was seen a few times. The gene calls are TRBV19 and TRBJ1-1; D is uncertain. The CDR3 is made up of 14 amino acids. Trimming pared 2 bases from V and 4 bases from J, leaving 11 bases between. Germline V lookup: CDR1 LNHDA, CDR2 SQIVND (reference sequence). The CDR3 coding sequence is TGTGCCAGTAGTATACAGGACTCGGGCACTGAAGCTTTCTTT. This translates into CASSIQDSGTEAFF.

The chain links TRBV20-1 to TRBJ1-2, with D possibly matching TRBD1 (5 bases). Germline-derived CDR1 and CDR2 are DFQATT and SNEGSKA (reference sequence). The CDR3 has 14 amino acids. The germline V and J ends were trimmed by 3 bases and 2 bases, with 13 bases remaining between them. The CDR3 spells CSASNHRQNYGYTF. DNA for the CDR3: TGCAGTGCTAGTAACCACCGACAGAACTATGGCTACACCTTC.

The CDR3 loop is CASSPGPPGETQYF. CDR3 DNA sequence: TGCGCCAGCAGCCCGGGTCCCCCGGGGGAGACCCAGTACTTC. V is TRBV5-1 and J is TRBJ2-5, with D possibly TRBD2 on 5 matching bases. CDR3 size: 14 residues. CDR1 SGHRS and CDR2 YFSETQ come from the germline V gene. The ends were cut back, 4 bases at V and 5 bases at J, with 15 bases in the middle. Drawing the rest from reference TRBV5-1 and TRBJ2-5, the complete variable domain is KAGVTQTPRYLIKTRGQQVTLSCSPISGHRSVSWYQQTPGQGLQFLFEYFSETQRNKGNFPGRFSGRQFSNSRSEMNVSTLELGDSALYLCASSPGPPGETQYFGPGTRLLVL.

The V and J genes are TRBV7-3 and TRBJ1-2, with 7 nucleotides matching TRBD1. Per the germline V gene, CDR1 is SGHTA and CDR2 is FQGTGA. The V and J ends lost 3 bases and 5 bases, in that order; junction bases with no gene match: 3. CDR3 length: 13 amino acids. Here the CDR3 DNA reads TGTGCCAGCAGCTTGGGACAGCAGTATGGCTACACCTTC. It specifies CASSLGQQYGYTF.

The sample holds one count of this clone. This sequence joins TRBV18 and TRBJ2-5; TRBD2 aligns across 9 bases. Germline values: CDR1 KGHSH, CDR2 LQKENI. Trimming took 6 bases from V and 2 from J; bases not matched to a gene: 7. CDR3 length equals 15 residues. CDR3 protein: CASSPRLAEQETQYF. The CDR3 DNA sequence: TGTGCCAGCTCCCCAAGACTAGCGGAACAAGAGACCCAGTACTTC.

The chain is built from TRBV2 and TRBJ2-5, with a weak D call TRBD2 (5 bases). Trimming removed 6 bases at V and 0 bases at J, with 14 bases between. The CDR3 covers 15 residues. Germline V gene lookup returns CDR1 SNHLY and CDR2 FYNNEI. Here the CDR3 DNA reads TGTGCCAGCAGAGGTCTAGCAGAGTACCAAGAGACCCAGTACTTC. The encoded protein is CASRGLAEYQETQYF.

The chain employs TRBV9 and TRBJ2-2; no definite D call. The CDR3 covers 16 residues. Germline values: CDR1 SGDLS, CDR2 YYNGEE. The V end lost 0 bases, the J end lost 1 base, and 10 bases lay between the germline ends. In DNA, the CDR3 is TGTGCCAGCAGCGTAGGACTGAGTATGAACACCGGGGAGCTGTTTTTT. Translation gives CASSVGLSMNTGELFF. Filled out from reference TRBV9 and TRBJ2-2, the complete variable domain reads DSGVTQTPKHLITATGQRVTLRCSPRSGDLSVYWYQQSLDQGLQFLIQYYNGEERAKGNILERFSAQQFPDLHSELNLSSLELGDSALYFCASSVGLSMNTGELFFGEGSRLTVL.